This T cell receptor beta chain originates from a study of T-cell reconstitution after alpha-beta-depleted transplantation in children. The CDR3 covers 15 residues. Germline V gene lookup returns CDR1 MDHEN and CDR2 SYDVKM. Trimming pared 8 bases from V and 0 bases from J, leaving 15 bases between. Study results and limitations: At one year after transplant, newly produced T cells mostly accounted for T-cell counts and diversity. After transplant, high TCRbeta diversity at day 60 in some patients arose from surviving recipient T cells and thymic progenitors. Approximately two months post-transplant, alpha-beta T cells reportedly originated from several hundred expanded graft clones.

Unique molecular identifiers tagged the TCRbeta library. TCRdb called the PCR reads again in MiXCR, with one record for every CDR3 protein. The sample records hundreds of thousands of distinct CDR3 sequences, approximately 14% being singletons. This clonotype was detected many times. The target antigen is unknown. V and J are TRBV28 and TRBJ2-3, with D perhaps assigned TRBD1 or TRBD2 (5 bases each). The sequencing here drew on PBMCs, taken before TCRalphabeta/CD19-depleted stem cell transplant. This clonotype was obtained from a girl aged 2 to 9 with congenital amegakaryocytic thrombocytopenia, due to receive a stem cell transplant. Written as DNA, the CDR3 is TGTGCCAGCCTACCTTCCGGGGACAGCACAGATACGCAGTATTTT. Its translation: CASLPSGDSTDTQYF. Based on the CDR3 plus reference TRBV28 and TRBJ2-3, the full variable domain is DVKVTQSSRYLVKRTGEKVFLECVQDMDHENMFWYRQDPGLGLRLIYFSYDVKMKEKGDIPEGYSVSREKKERFSLILESASTNQTSMYLCASLPSGDSTDTQYFGPGTRLTVL.